This T cell receptor (beta chain) comes out of a study of T cell repertoires in urothelial bladder cancer. General observations from the study: In carcinoma specimens, a single clone made up to about 17% of infiltrating lymphocytes. Median T cells were approximately 5,500 in carcinoma and just over 25,000 in benign specimens.

The CDR3 is 9 amino acids. The germline CDR1 and CDR2 sequences are SQVTM and ANQGSEA. V was cut by 3 bases and J by 6 bases, with 3 bases left in between. This clone was counted a single time. Its antigen is unidentified. Method: immunoSEQ multiplex PCR; TCRdb's copy keeps in-frame clones and lacks some. Of fewer than 15,000 clones listed, 66% were seen once; the top ten hold 8.9%. The chain employs TRBV29-1 and TRBJ2-7, with D unclear. The specimen was tumor-infiltrating cells from bladder cancer. This TCR was recovered from a human donor with urothelial carcinoma. The CDR3 sequence: CSVDPEQYV. For the CDR3, the DNA is TGCAGCGTTGACCCCGAGCAGTACGTC.